Presented here are 2 T cell receptor beta chains from one specimen sequenced in a study of blood T cell repertoires in COVID-19. Data came from immunoSEQ multiplex PCR; TCRdb stores just in-frame clones and leaves some out. The sample carries approximately 240,000 clones, around 82% recorded once. The specimen was peripheral blood. The receptors come from a woman aged 25 to 45 who had recovered from COVID-19.

The gene calls are TRBV9 and TRBJ2-7, with D unresolved. The CDR3 runs 12 residues. The V end was cut by 4 bases, the J end by 0 bases, with 5 bases between. Germline CDR1 is SGDLS and CDR2 is YYNGEE. The CDR3 coding sequence is TGTGCCAGCAGCTCGAGCTCCTACGAGCAGTACTTC. It translates to CASSSSSYEQYF.

The chain's CDR3 is CASSLSSSSGQETQYF. The CDR3 DNA is TGCGCCAGCAGCTTGTCGTCGTCGTCAGGACAAGAGACCCAGTACTTC. The chain joins TRBV5-1 to TRBJ2-5; D is unresolved. Germline V gene lookup returns CDR1 SGHRS and CDR2 YFSETQ. Trimming removed 1 base from V and 2 bases from J, with 15 bases in between. The CDR3 loop spans 16 amino acids. The variable domain in full, completed from reference TRBV5-1 and TRBJ2-5, reads KAGVTQTPRYLIKTRGQQVTLSCSPISGHRSVSWYQQTPGQGLQFLFEYFSETQRNKGNFPGRFSGRQFSNSRSEMNVSTLELGDSALYLCASSLSSSSGQETQYFGPGTRLLVL.